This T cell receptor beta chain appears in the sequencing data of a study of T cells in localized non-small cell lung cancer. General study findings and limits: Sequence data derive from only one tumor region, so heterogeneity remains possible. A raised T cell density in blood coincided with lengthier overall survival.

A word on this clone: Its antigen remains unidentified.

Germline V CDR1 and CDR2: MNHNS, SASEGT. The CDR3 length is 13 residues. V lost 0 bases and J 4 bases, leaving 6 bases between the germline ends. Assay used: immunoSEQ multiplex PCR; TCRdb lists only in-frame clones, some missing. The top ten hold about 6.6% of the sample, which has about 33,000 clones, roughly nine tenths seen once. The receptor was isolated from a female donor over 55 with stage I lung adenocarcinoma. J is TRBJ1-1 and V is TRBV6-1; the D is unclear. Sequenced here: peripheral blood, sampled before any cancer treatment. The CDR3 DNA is TGTGCCAGCAGTGAAGCCCGAGCCACTGAAGCTTTCTTT. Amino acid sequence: CASSEARATEAFF.